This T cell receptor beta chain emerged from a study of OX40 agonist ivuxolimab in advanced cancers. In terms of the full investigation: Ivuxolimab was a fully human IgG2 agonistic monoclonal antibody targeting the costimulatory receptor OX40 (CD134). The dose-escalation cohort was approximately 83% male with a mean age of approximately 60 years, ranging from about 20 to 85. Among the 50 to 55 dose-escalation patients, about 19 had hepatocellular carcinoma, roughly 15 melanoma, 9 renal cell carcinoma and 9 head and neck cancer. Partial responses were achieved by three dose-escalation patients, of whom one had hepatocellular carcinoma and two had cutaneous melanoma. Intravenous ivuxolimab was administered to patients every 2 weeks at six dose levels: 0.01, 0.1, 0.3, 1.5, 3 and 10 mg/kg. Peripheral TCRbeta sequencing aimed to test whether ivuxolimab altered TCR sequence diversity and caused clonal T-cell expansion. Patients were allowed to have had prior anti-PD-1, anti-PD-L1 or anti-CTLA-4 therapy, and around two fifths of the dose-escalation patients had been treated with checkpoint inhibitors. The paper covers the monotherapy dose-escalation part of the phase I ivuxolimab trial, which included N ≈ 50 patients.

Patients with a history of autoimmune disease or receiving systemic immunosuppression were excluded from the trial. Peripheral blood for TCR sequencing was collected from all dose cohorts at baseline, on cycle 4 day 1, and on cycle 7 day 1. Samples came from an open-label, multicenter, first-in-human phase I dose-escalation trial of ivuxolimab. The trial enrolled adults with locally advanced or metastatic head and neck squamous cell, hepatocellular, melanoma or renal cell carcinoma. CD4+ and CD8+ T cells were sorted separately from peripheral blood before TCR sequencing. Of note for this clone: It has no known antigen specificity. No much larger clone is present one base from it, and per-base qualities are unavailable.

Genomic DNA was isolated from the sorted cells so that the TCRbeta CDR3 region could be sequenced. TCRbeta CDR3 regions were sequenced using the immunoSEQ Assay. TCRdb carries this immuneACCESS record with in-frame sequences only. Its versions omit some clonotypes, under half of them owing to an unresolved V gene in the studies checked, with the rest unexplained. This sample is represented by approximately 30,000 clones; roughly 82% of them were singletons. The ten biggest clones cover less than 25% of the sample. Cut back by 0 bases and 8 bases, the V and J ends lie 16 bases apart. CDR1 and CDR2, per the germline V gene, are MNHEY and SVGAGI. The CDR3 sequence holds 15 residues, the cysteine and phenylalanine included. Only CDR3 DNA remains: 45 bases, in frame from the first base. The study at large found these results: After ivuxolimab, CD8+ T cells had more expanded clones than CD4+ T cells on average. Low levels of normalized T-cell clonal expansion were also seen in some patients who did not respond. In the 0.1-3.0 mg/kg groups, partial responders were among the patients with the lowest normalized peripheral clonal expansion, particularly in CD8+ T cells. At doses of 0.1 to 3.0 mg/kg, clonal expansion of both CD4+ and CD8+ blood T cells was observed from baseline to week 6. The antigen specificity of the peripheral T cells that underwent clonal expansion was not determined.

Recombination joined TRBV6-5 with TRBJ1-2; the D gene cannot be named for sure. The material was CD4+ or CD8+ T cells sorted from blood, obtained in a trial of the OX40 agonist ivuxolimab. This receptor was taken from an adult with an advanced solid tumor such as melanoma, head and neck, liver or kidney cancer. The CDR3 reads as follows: CASSYSRGPSGGYTF. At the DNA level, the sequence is TGTGCCAGCAGTTACTCGAGAGGTCCCTCGGGGGGCTACACCTTC.